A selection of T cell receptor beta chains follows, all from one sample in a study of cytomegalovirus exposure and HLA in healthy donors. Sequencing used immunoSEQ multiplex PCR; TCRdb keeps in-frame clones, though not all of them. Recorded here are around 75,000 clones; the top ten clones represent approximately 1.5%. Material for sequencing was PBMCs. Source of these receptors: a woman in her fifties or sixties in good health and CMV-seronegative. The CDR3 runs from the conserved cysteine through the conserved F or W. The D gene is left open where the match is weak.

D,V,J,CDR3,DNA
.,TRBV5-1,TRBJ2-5,CASSSNSEETQYF,TGCGCCAGCAGCTCGAATAGCGAAGAGACCCAGTACTTC
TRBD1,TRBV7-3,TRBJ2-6,CASSLISGTGVSGANVLTF,TGTGCCAGCAGCTTAATCTCCGGGACAGGGGTGTCTGGGGCCAACGTCCTGACTTTC
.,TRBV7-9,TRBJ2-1,CASSLAWNSNSYNEQFF,TGTGCCAGCAGCCTAGCCTGGAACAGTAACTCCTACAATGAGCAGTTCTTC
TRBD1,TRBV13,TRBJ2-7,CASSRGQGVVGYEQYF,TGTGCCAGCAGCCGGGGACAGGGGGTCGTGGGCTACGAGCAGTACTTC
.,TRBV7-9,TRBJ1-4,CASSFDSSNEKLFF,TGTGCCAGCAGCTTTGACAGCTCCAATGAAAAACTGTTTTTT
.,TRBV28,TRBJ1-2,CASSLSPGNYGYTF,TGTGCCAGCAGTTTATCTCCAGGGAACTATGGCTACACCTTC
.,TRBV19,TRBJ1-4,CASSIERSNEKLFF,TGTGCCAGTAGTATAGAACGCAGTAATGAAAAACTGTTTTTT
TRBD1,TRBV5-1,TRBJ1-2,CASSLGTGFYGYTF,TGCGCCAGCAGCTTGGGGACAGGGTTCTATGGCTACACCTTC
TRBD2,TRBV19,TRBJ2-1,CASSISLAAYNEQFF,TGTGCCAGTAGTATTTCACTAGCGGCCTACAATGAGCAGTTCTTC
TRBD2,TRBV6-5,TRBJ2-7,CASHGRAGRYEQYF,TGTGCCAGCCATGGGAGGGCGGGACGCTACGAGCAGTACTTC
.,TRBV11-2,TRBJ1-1,CASLKGRGGPAMNTEAFF,TGTGCCAGCCTAAAGGGAAGGGGGGGCCCGGCAATGAACACTGAAGCTTTCTTT
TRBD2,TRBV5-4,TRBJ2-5,CASSAGLAGRETQYF,TGTGCCAGCAGCGCCGGACTAGCGGGAAGGGAGACCCAGTACTTC
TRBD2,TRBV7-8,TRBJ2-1,CASSLTSGRAHNEQFF,TGTGCCAGCAGCTTGACTAGCGGGAGGGCTCACAATGAGCAGTTCTTC
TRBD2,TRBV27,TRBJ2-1,CASSLRAGVGDNEQFF,TGTGCCAGCAGTTTAAGGGCGGGAGTAGGGGACAATGAGCAGTTCTTC
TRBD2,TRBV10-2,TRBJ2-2,CASRTTSGPTGELFF,TGCGCCAGCAGGACGACTAGCGGGCCGACCGGGGAGCTGTTTTTT
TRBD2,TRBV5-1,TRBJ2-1,CASGQLAGGNEQFF,TGCGCCAGCGGTCAACTAGCGGGGGGAAATGAGCAGTTCTTC
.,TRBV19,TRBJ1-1,CASSIDQGGRTEAFF,TGTGCCAGTAGTATAGATCAGGGCGGAAGGACTGAAGCTTTCTTT
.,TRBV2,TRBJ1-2,CAREGYTF,TGTGCCAGGGAGGGCTACACCTTC